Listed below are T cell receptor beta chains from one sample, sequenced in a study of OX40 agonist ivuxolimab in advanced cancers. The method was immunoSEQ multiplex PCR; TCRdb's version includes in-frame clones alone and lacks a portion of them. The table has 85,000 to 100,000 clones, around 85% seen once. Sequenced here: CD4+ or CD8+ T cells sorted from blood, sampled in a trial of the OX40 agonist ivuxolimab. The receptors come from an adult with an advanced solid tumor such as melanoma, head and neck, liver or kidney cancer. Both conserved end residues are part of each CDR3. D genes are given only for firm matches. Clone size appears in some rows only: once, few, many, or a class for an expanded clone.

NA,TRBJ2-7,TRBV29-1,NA,TGCAGCTCCTTCGACCCGAGGACCTACGAGCAGTACTTC,CSSFDPRTYEQYF
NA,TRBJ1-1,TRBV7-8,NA,TGTGCCAGCAGCGCCCGATTAGGATCTCCCACTGAAGCTTTCTTT,CASSARLGSPTEAFF
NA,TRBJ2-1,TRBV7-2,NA,TGTGCCAGCAGCTCCTGGGGCGATGAGCAGTTCTTC,CASSSWGDEQFF
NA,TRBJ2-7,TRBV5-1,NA,TGCGCCAGCAGCTTGGGTTTTAGCGGACCTGCGGGGTACGAGCAGTACTTC,CASSLGFSGPAGYEQYF
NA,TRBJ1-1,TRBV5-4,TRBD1,TGTGCCAGCAGCCCCCGGGACAGGGGGCGGGGTACTGAAGCTTTCTTT,CASSPRDRGRGTEAFF
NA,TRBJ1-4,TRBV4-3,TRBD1,TGCGCCAGCAGGGGACAGGGAGTTCCAGGAAAACTGTTTTTT,CASRGQGVPGKLFF
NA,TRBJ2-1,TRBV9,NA,TGTGCCAGCAGCGTAGAGGGGCTTGCGCAGTTCTTC,CASSVEGLAQFF
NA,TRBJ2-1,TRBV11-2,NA,TGTGCCAGCAGCTCGGGCAGCGATGAGCAGTTCTTC,CASSSGSDEQFF
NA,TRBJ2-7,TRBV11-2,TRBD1,TGTGCCAGCAGCCCAATCCGACAGGGTAACTACGAGCAGTACTTC,CASSPIRQGNYEQYF
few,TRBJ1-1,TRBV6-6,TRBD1,TGTGCCACCTTTCGGACAGGGAACACTGAAGCTTTCTTT,CATFRTGNTEAFF
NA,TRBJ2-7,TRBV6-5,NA,TGTGCCAGCAGTTACTCAGGGGGCTCCTACGAGCAGTACTTC,CASSYSGGSYEQYF
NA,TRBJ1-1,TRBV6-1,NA,TGTGCCAGCAGTGAATATTGGGGGTTGAACACTGAAGCTTTCTTT,CASSEYWGLNTEAFF
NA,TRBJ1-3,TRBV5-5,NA,TGTGCCAGCAGCACGGGACCCGGGAACTCTGGAAACACCATATATTTT,CASSTGPGNSGNTIYF
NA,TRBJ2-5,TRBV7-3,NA,TGTGCCAGCAGCTTATCTAGTTATCAAGAGACCCAGTACTTC,CASSLSSYQETQYF
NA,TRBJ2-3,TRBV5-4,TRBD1,TGTGCCAGCAGCTATGGACAGGGTAGCACAGATACGCAGTATTTT,CASSYGQGSTDTQYF
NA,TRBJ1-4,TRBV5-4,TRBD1,TGTGCCAGCAGCCCGGGTCAGGGCAGGGGGGACGGTGAAAAACTGTTTTTT,CASSPGQGRGDGEKLFF
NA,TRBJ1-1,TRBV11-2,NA,TGTGCCAGCAGCTTACGATTGAGGACTGAAGCTTTCTTT,CASSLRLRTEAFF
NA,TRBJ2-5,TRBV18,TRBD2,TGTGCCAGCTCACCCCCCGCGGGGGGTGGTGAGACCCAGTACTTC,CASSPPAGGGETQYF
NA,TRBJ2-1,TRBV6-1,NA,TGTGCCACCCGGATTTCTGGGCGACAGTTCTTC,CATRISGRQFF
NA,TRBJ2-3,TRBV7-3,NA,TGTGCCAGCAGCTTTAGGGGGTATAGCACAGATACGCAGTATTTT,CASSFRGYSTDTQYF
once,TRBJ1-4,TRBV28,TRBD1,TGTGCCAGCAGTTCTAGTCCCGGGACAGGGGCCCCTAATGAAAAACTGTTTTTT,CASSSSPGTGAPNEKLFF
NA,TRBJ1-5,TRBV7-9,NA,TGTGCCAGCAGCTTTACAGGGCGGGATCAGCCCCAGCATTTT,CASSFTGRDQPQHF
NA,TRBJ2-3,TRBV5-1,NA,TGCGCCAGCAGCTCGGGGTGGAACCCAGATACGCAGTATTTT,CASSSGWNPDTQYF
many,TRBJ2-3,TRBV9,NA,TGTGCCAGCAGCGTAGGGGTTAGCACAGATACGCAGTATTTT,CASSVGVSTDTQYF
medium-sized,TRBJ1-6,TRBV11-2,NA,TGTGCCAGCAGCTCATTACAGGGACTTGGGTCACCCCTCCACTTT,CASSSLQGLGSPLHF
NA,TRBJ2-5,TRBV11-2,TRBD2,TGTGCCAGCAGCTTACTGGGACTAGCGGGAGGGGAGACCCAGTACTTC,CASSLLGLAGGETQYF
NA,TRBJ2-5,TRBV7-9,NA,TGTGCCAGCAGCTTAGGGGGCAGAGAGACCCAGTACTTC,CASSLGGRETQYF
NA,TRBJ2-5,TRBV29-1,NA,TGCAGCGTAGAGCAAAGGCAAGAGACCCAGTACTTC,CSVEQRQETQYF
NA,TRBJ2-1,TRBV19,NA,TGTGCCAGTAGTATTGGAGGGCCGGGTGAGCAGTTCTTC,CASSIGGPGEQFF
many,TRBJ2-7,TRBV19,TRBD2,TGTGCCAGTAGTCGGCGGGGGGCCGGGGCCTACGAGCAGTACTTC,CASSRRGAGAYEQYF
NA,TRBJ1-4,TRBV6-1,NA,TGTGCCAGCAGTGGGGTGGGGGTAGTGGAAAAACTGTTTTTT,CASSGVGVVEKLFF
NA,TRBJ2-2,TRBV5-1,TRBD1,TGCGCCAGCAGAGCCGGGACAGCGAACACCGGGGAGCTGTTTTTT,CASRAGTANTGELFF
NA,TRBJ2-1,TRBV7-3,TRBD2,TGTGCCAGCAGCCCTAGCGGGAGTACCTACAATGAGCAGTTCTTC,CASSPSGSTYNEQFF
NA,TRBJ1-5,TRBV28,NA,TGTGCCAGCAAGGGGGGGGCGCGGGGCAATCAGCCCCAGCATTTT,CASKGGARGNQPQHF
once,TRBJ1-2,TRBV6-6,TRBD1,TGTGCCAGCAGTTTACGACAGGGACCTAACTATGGCTACACCTTC,CASSLRQGPNYGYTF
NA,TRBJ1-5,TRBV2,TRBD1,TGTGCCAGCAGCGGGACAGGGGGTCAGCCCCAGCATTTT,CASSGTGGQPQHF
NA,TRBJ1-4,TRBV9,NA,TGTGCCAGCAGCGCCTCTTCTTCAACTAATGAAAAACTGTTTTTT,CASSASSSTNEKLFF
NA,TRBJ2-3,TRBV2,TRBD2,TGTGCCAGCAGTGACAAGCGGGGGGGGTACACAGATACGCAGTATTTT,CASSDKRGGYTDTQYF
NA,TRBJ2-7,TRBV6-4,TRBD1,TGTGCCAGCACCGAACAGGGGGCGGTGGTGGGGGAGCAGTACTTC,CASTEQGAVVGEQYF
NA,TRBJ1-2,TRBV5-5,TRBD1,TGTGCCAGCAGCTTAATAGGACAGGAGGACTATGGCTACACCTTC,CASSLIGQEDYGYTF
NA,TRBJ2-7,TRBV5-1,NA,TGCGCCAGCAGTAGGGACTCCTACTACGAGCAGTACTTC,CASSRDSYYEQYF
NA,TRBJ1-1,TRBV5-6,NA,TGTGCCAGCACCTACTTACAGGTGAACACTGAAGCTTTCTTT,CASTYLQVNTEAFF
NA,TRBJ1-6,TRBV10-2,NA,TGCGCCAGCGCAGGGGAAAGGAATTCACCCCTCCACTTT,CASAGERNSPLHF
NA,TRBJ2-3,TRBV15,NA,TGTGCCACCAGCAGGGACCAGGGTTGGGTTGAGGCAGATACGCAGTATTTT,CATSRDQGWVEADTQYF
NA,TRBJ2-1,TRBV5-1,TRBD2,TGCGCCAGCAGCTTCCTAGCGGGGGGGCAAAATGAGCAGTTCTTC,CASSFLAGGQNEQFF
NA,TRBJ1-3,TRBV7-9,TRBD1,TGTGCCAGCAGCAGTACGTTACTCCCCGGACAGGGGGCTTTCACCATATATTTT,CASSSTLLPGQGAFTIYF
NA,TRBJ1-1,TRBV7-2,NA,TGTGCCAGCAGCTTAGTGGTTCGGGGGAACACTGAAGCTTTCTTT,CASSLVVRGNTEAFF
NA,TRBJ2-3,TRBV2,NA,TGTGCCAGCAGTGAGAGTAGCGCCTTGGCAGATACGCAGTATTTT,CASSESSALADTQYF
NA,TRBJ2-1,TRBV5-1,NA,TGCGCCAGCAGCTCTGGAGGCTTTAGCTCCTACAATGAGCAGTTCTTC,CASSSGGFSSYNEQFF
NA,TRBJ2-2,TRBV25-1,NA,TGTGCCAGCAGTGAATTGTCAGGGGACACCGGGGAGCTGTTTTTT,CASSELSGDTGELFF
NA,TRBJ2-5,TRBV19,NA,TGTGCCAGTATCTCCGGTGACCAAGAGACCCAGTACTTC,CASISGDQETQYF
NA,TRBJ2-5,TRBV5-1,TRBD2,TGCGCCAGCAGCTTATATAGCGGGGGGCGCCAAGAGACCCAGTACTTC,CASSLYSGGRQETQYF